This TCR beta chain was found in a study of cytomegalovirus exposure and HLA in healthy donors. Study results and caveats: Accounts indicate the classifier identified cytomegalovirus status with strong specificity and sensitivity.

60 Vbeta and 13 Jbeta primers were used in PCR. Method: immunoSEQ multiplex PCR; TCRdb's copy keeps in-frame clones and lacks some. The sample holds fewer than 250,000 clones, about 72% seen once. This CDR3 has 15 residues. Germline-derived CDR1 and CDR2 are MNHEY and SVGAGI. Of note for this clone: Its antigen is not known.

This receptor was identified in a male donor in good health and CMV-seronegative. The sequenced sample consisted of PBMCs. The rearrangement uses TRBV6-5 and TRBJ2-5; D may be TRBD1 (6 bases). The DNA end is a closer match to TRBJ2-7, so the J assignment may be wrong. The CDR3: CASSSIPSDSYEQYF. For the CDR3, the DNA is TGTGCCAGCAGCTCTATCCCATCGGACAGCTACGAGCAGTACTTC.